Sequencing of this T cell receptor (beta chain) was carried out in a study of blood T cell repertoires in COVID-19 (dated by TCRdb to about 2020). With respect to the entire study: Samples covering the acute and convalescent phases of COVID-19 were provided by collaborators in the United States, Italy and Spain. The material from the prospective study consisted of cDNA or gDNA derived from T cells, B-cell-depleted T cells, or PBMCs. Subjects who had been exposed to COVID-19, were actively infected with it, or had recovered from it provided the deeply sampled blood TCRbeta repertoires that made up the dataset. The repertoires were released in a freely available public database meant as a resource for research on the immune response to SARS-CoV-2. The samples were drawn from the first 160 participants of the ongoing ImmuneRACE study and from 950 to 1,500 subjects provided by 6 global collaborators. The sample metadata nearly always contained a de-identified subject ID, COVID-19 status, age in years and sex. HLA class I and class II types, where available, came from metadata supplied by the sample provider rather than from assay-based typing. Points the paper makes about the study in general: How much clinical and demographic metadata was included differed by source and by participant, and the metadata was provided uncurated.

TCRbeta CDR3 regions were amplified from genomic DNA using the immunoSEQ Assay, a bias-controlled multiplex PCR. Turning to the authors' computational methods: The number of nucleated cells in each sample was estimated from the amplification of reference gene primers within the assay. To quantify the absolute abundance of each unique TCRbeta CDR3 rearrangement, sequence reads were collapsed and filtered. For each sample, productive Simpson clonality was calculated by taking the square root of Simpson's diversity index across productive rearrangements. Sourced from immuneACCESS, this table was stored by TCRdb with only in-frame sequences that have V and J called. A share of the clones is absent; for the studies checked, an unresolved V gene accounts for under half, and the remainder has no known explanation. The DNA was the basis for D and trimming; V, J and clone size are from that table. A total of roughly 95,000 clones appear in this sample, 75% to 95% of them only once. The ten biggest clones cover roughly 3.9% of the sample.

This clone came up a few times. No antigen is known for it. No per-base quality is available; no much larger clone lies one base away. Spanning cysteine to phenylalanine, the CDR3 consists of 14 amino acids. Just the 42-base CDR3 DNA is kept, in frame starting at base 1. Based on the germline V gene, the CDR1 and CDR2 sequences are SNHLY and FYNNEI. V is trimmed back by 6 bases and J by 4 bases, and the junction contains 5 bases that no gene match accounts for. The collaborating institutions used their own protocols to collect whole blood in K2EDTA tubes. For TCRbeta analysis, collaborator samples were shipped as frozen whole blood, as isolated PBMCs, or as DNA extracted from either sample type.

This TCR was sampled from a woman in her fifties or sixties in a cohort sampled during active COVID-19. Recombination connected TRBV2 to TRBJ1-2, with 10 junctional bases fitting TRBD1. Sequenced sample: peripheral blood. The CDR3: CASSPGTGVYGYTF. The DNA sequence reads TGTGCCAGCAGCCCCGGGACAGGGGTCTATGGCTACACCTTC.